This TCR beta chain derives from a study of T-cell reconstitution after alpha-beta-depleted transplantation in children. This CDR3 has 13 residues. The germline gives CDR1 DFQATT, CDR2 SNEGSKA (reference sequence). The V end was cut by 6 bases, the J end by 3 bases, with 14 bases between. Preparation of the TCRbeta library used unique molecular identifiers. TCRdb called the PCR reads again in MiXCR, with one record for every CDR3 protein. Of a few hundred thousand distinct CDR3 sequences listed, approximately 10% were seen once; the top ten hold around 2.5%. The chain combines TRBV20-1 with TRBJ2-5; D remains ambiguous. The TCR sequence derives from a human donor who donated a stem cell graft to a child with acute lymphoblastic leukemia. Sequences were derived from PBMCs from the stem cell graft donor, sampled from the stem cell graft. CDR3 in DNA: TGCAGTGCACGCCCCCGATGGGAAGAGACCCAGTACTTC. Translating gives CSARPRWEETQYF.